The following is a T cell receptor beta chain sequence with its context. Antigen specificity is unknown. These data originate in a study of PD-1 blockade in classical Hodgkin lymphoma. CDR3 length: 15 amino acids. The germline V gene encodes CDR1 MNHEY and CDR2 SVGAGI. V trimming: 7 bases; J trimming: 3 bases; junction bases outside the gene matches: 8. Clones were sequenced by immunoSEQ multiplex PCR, and TCRdb holds only the in-frame ones, with some missing. The top ten hold 5% to 7.5% of the sample, which has 95,000 to 100,000 clones, approximately 90% seen once. With no exception, relapse followed autologous stem cell transplantation in all patients, and brentuximab vedotin exposure varied. Study-level points and caveats: Reported baseline diversity: healthy donors highest, relapsed/refractory patients lowest. Differences between repertoires have undefined causes, possibly disease activity or prior therapy. At C4D1, TCR diversity had climbed significantly for CD4+ cells, though not for CD8+ cells. Individuals initiating nivolumab under 1 year after ASCT were excluded.

The sequencing used peripheral blood mononuclear cells (PBMCs), collected before the second cycle of nivolumab. This chain uses TRBV6-5 with TRBJ1-3; 8 bases match TRBD1. This receptor was taken from a human donor with classical Hodgkin lymphoma. CDR3 amino acids: CASTTPGGFGNTIYF. The CDR3 bases are TGTGCCAGCACAACTCCAGGGGGCTTTGGAAACACCATATATTTT.